The 20 T cell receptor beta chains listed next were all sequenced from one sample in a study of T cells after yellow fever vaccination. TCRdb re-called the 5' RACE reads with MiXCR, one entry per CDR3 protein. The sample carries about 310,000 distinct CDR3 sequences, roughly 3.5% recorded once. This sample comprised PBMCs, obtained on the day of the yellow fever booster vaccination. The origin of the receptors is a man younger than 30 who received the YFV17D yellow fever vaccine.

This clonotype turned up a few times. The chain uses TRBV5-4 and TRBJ1-1; a weak D match, TRBD1 (6 bases). Trimming removed 3 bases at V and 1 base at J, with 13 bases between. CDR1 SGHNT and CDR2 YYREEE come from the germline V gene (reference sequence). This CDR3 comprises 15 residues. The CDR3 DNA reads TGTGCCAGCAGCTGGGTGACAGGACCGAACACTGAAGCTTTCTTT. This encodes CASSWVTGPNTEAFF.

This clonotype showed up many times. The rearrangement joins TRBV6-2 or TRBV6-3 to TRBJ2-6, with D unclear. Germline V gene sequence: CDR1 MNHEY, CDR2 SVGEGT. V lost 8 bases to trimming and J lost 0 bases, with 2 bases between them. This CDR3 contains 12 residues. In nucleotides, the CDR3 is TGTGCCAGCTGCTCTGGGGCCAACGTCCTGACTTTC. Translation gives CASCSGANVLTF.

CDR3 sequence reads: CASSELMGNTGELFF. The DNA of the CDR3 is TGTGCCAGCAGTGAACTTATGGGGAACACCGGGGAGCTGTTTTTT. The chain joins TRBV2 to TRBJ2-2; D is uncertain. The germline V gene has CDR1 SNHLY and CDR2 FYNNEI. Trimming stripped 2 bases from V and 1 base from J, with 8 bases between. The CDR3 is 15 amino acids.

In its sample, this clonotype was seen many times. This chain links TRBV7-9 with TRBJ2-7; no definite D call. Germline V gene lookup returns CDR1 SEHNR and CDR2 FQNEAQ (reference sequence). V was shortened by 5 bases and J by 0 bases, with 8 bases between the two germline ends. CDR3 size: 13 residues. This chain's CDR3 is CASSPPPSYEQYF. The CDR3 region has the DNA TGTGCCAGCAGCCCTCCCCCCTCCTACGAGCAGTACTTC. Using reference TRBV7-9 and TRBJ2-7 for the parts outside the CDR3, the full variable domain is DTGVSQNPRHKITKRGQNVTFRCDPISEHNRLYWYRQTLGQGPEFLTYFQNEAQLEKSRLLSDRFSAERPKGSFSTLEIQRTEQGDSAMYLCASSPPPSYEQYFGPGTRLTVT.

The rearrangement uses TRBV19 and TRBJ1-2; TRBD1 agrees at 7 bases. Unmatched junction bases numbered 8, after V lost 7 bases and J lost 3 bases. The germline V gene encodes CDR1 LNHDA and CDR2 SQIVND (reference sequence). The CDR3 extends over 14 amino acids. The CDR3 coding sequence is TGTGCCAGTACTACAGGGGACCCCCACTATGGCTACACCTTC. Protein product: CASTTGDPHYGYTF.

This clonotype was recorded many times. The gene calls are TRBV20-1 and TRBJ1-6, with TRBD1 matching 8 bases. V lost 7 bases and J lost 5; bases outside the gene matches: 7. The CDR3 runs to 14 residues. CDR1 is DFQATT, CDR2 SNEGSKA, per germline (reference sequence). CDR3 region: CSVRRTGNNSPLHF. The CDR3 nucleotides read TGCAGTGTCCGGAGGACAGGGAATAATTCACCCCTCCACTTT.

This chain joins TRBV6-5 and TRBJ1-5; the D is unclear. The germline V gene encodes CDR1 MNHEY and CDR2 SVGAGI. There are 16 residues in the CDR3. V lost 6 bases and J 1 base, leaving 16 bases between the germline ends. The CDR3 protein is CASSPWAQISNQPQHF. CDR3 DNA sequence: TGTGCCAGCAGCCCATGGGCCCAAATAAGCAATCAGCCCCAGCATTTT.

The DNA for the CDR3 is TGTGCCTGGAGTGTACTTGGGCTGACCTCTGGAAACACCATATATTTT. Its protein is CAWSVLGLTSGNTIYF. The chain uses TRBV30 and TRBJ1-3; D uncertain. CDR1 is GTSNPN, CDR2 SVGIG, per germline (reference sequence). The CDR3 spans 16 residues. V was clipped by 0 bases and J by 0 bases, with 12 bases between them. The full variable domain, in which reference TRBV30 and TRBJ1-3 provide the parts outside the CDR3, is SQTIHQWPATLVQPVGSPLSLECTVEGTSNPNLYWYRQAAGRGLQLLFYSVGIGQISSEVPQNLSASRPQDRQFILSSKKLLLSDSGFYLCAWSVLGLTSGNTIYFGEGSWLTVV.

This clonotype occurred many times. The chain combines TRBV20-1 with TRBJ1-2; TRBD1 is a possible D gene (5 bases). Looked up from germline, CDR1 is DFQATT and CDR2 is SNEGSKA (reference sequence). Trimming stripped 4 bases from V and 0 bases from J, with 18 bases between. The CDR3 loop spans 16 amino acids. The chain's CDR3 is CSANLGSGPSNYGYTF. The DNA for the CDR3 is TGCAGTGCTAATCTGGGGTCGGGGCCATCTAACTATGGCTACACCTTC.

The CDR3 sequence is CASRDGWGQSYYGYTF. The CDR3 nucleotides read TGTGCCAGCAGGGACGGTTGGGGACAGAGCTACTATGGCTACACCTTC. The rearrangement joins TRBV7-9 to TRBJ1-2; TRBD1 matches at 7 bases. The J segment lost 3 bases and the V segment lost 6 bases, leaving 13 bases of the junction unmatched. The length of the CDR3 is 16 residues. Per the germline V gene, CDR1 is SEHNR and CDR2 is FQNEAQ (reference sequence).

V gene TRBV11-2 combines with J gene TRBJ2-1; 13 bases map to TRBD2. The V gene end was trimmed by 5 bases and the J gene end by 4 bases; junction bases not matched to a gene: 8. The CDR3 runs 17 residues. Germline CDR1 reads SGHAT; CDR2 reads FQNNGV. CDR3 protein: CASSARLAGGRYNEQFF. The CDR3 bases are TGTGCCAGCAGCGCCCGACTAGCGGGGGGCCGATACAATGAGCAGTTCTTC.

This clonotype was counted between two and nine times. The rearrangement uses TRBV6-2 or TRBV6-3 and TRBJ1-2, with TRBD1 as a possible D gene (5 bases). V was trimmed by 6 bases and J by 3 bases, leaving 14 bases between them. The germline V gene encodes CDR1 MNHEY and CDR2 SVGEGT. This CDR3 contains 14 residues. The CDR3 DNA sequence: TGTGCCAGCAGCCCGGGGGTCTTGGACTATGGCTACACCTTC. Its translation: CASSPGVLDYGYTF.

This chain uses TRBV19 with TRBJ2-1; D is unclear. The CDR3 spans 12 residues. Germline V gives CDR1 LNHDA, CDR2 SQIVND (reference sequence). V dropped 8 bases and J dropped 10 bases, with 15 bases sitting between them. The CDR3: CASAPLGGEQFF. CDR3 sequence (DNA): TGTGCCAGTGCGCCGTTGGGTGGCGAGCAGTTCTTC. Full variable domain (missing parts from reference TRBV19 and TRBJ2-1): DGGITQSPKYLFRKEGQNVTLSCEQNLNHDAMYWYRQDPGQGLRLIYYSQIVNDFQKGDIAEGYSVSREKKESFPLTVTSAQKNPTAFYLCASAPLGGEQFFGPGTRLTVL.

The J gene is TRBJ2-7, the V gene TRBV6-4; 7 positions match TRBD1. The V gene's germline CDR1 is MRHNA and CDR2 SNTAGT. With V trimmed by 8 bases and J by 5 bases, 9 bases remained unmatched. This CDR3 is 13 amino acids long. CDR3 protein: CASPRQGAHEQYV. The CDR3 nucleotides are TGTGCCAGCCCAAGACAGGGAGCTCACGAGCAGTACGTC.

The V call is TRBV6-5, the J call TRBJ2-5; the match to TRBD2 covers 10 bases. The junction had 7 bases not matched to a gene; V was cut back by 4 bases and J by 5 bases. There are 15 residues in the CDR3. Germline CDR1 and CDR2: MNHEY and SVGAGI. This CDR3 is CASSSRAGGLETQYF. The CDR3 DNA sequence: TGTGCCAGCAGTTCTAGAGCGGGGGGGCTGGAGACCCAGTACTTC.

This clonotype was recorded a few times. The rearrangement uses TRBV18 and TRBJ1-1, with 7 bases that match TRBD1. Unmatched junction bases numbered 7, after V lost 3 bases and J lost 6 bases. Germline CDR1 reads KGHSH; CDR2 reads LQKENI. The CDR3 covers 14 residues. CDR3 loop: CASSPPEGAAEAFF. The CDR3 bases are TGTGCCAGCTCACCTCCTGAGGGGGCCGCTGAAGCTTTCTTT.

This clonotype was recorded at least ten times. The CDR3 sequence is CASSFTAGSYEQFF. The DNA for the CDR3 is TGTGCCAGCAGTTTTACGGCAGGGTCGTATGAGCAGTTCTTC. This sequence joins TRBV27 and TRBJ2-1; D is perhaps TRBD1 (5 bases). CDR3 size: 14 residues. Germline values: CDR1 MNHEY, CDR2 SMNVEV (reference sequence). V was shortened by 3 bases and J by 8 bases, with 14 bases between the two germline ends.

This clonotype was counted between two and nine times. This chain uses TRBV19 with TRBJ2-1; either TRBD1 or TRBD2 may fit D (5 bases each). Germline CDR1 and CDR2: LNHDA and SQIVND (reference sequence). This CDR3 contains 14 residues. Trimming pared 5 bases from V and 4 bases from J, leaving 12 bases between. CDR3 sequence: CASSSRGSYNEQFF. The CDR3 region has the DNA TGTGCCAGTAGTTCTCGGGGCAGTTACAATGAGCAGTTCTTC. Together with reference TRBV19 and TRBJ2-1, the CDR3 gives the full variable domain: DGGITQSPKYLFRKEGQNVTLSCEQNLNHDAMYWYRQDPGQGLRLIYYSQIVNDFQKGDIAEGYSVSREKKESFPLTVTSAQKNPTAFYLCASSSRGSYNEQFFGPGTRLTVL.

The sample holds many counts of this clonotype. In DNA form, the CDR3 reads TGCGCCAGCAGCTTGGAGGGGACAGGGCCTTCACCCCTCCACTTT. This codes for CASSLEGTGPSPLHF. The chain is built from TRBV5-1 and TRBJ1-6; 9 nucleotides align to TRBD1. Trimming took 0 bases from V and 9 from J; bases not matched to a gene: 4. CDR3 length equals 15 residues. CDR1 SGHRS and CDR2 YFSETQ come from the germline V gene.

This clonotype was seen at least ten times. This chain links TRBV29-1 with TRBJ2-4; 7 bases are shared with TRBD2. Germline CDR1 and CDR2: SQVTM and ANQGSEA. The CDR3 length is 14 residues. The ends lost 4 bases at V and 6 bases at J; junction bases unmatched: 9. The CDR3 here is CSVVVTGGGNIQYF. The CDR3 DNA reads as TGCAGCGTTGTCGTTACGGGGGGAGGAAACATTCAGTACTTC. The variable domain in full, with the rest retrieved from reference TRBV29-1 and TRBJ2-4, is SAVISQKPSRDICQRGTSLTIQCQVDSQVTMMFWYRQQPGQSLTLIATANQGSEATYESGFVIDKFPISRPNLTFSTLTVSNMSPEDSSIYLCSVVVTGGGNIQYFGAGTRLSVL.